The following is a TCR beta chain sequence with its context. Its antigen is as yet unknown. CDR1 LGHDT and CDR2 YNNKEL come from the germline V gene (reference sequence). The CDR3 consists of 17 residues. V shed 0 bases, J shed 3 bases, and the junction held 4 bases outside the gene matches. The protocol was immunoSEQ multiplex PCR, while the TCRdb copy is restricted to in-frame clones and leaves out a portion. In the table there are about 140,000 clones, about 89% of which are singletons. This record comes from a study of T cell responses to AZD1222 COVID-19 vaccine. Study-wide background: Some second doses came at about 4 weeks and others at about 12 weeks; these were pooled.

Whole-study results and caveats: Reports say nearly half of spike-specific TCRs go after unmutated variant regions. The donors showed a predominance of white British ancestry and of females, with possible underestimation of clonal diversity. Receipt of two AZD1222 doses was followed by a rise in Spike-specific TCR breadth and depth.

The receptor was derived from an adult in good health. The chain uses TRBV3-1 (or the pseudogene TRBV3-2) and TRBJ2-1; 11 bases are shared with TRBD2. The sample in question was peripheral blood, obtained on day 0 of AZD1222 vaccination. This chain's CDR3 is CASSQDTLAGVYNEQFF. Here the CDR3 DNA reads TGTGCCAGCAGCCAAGATACACTAGCGGGGGTCTACAATGAGCAGTTCTTC.